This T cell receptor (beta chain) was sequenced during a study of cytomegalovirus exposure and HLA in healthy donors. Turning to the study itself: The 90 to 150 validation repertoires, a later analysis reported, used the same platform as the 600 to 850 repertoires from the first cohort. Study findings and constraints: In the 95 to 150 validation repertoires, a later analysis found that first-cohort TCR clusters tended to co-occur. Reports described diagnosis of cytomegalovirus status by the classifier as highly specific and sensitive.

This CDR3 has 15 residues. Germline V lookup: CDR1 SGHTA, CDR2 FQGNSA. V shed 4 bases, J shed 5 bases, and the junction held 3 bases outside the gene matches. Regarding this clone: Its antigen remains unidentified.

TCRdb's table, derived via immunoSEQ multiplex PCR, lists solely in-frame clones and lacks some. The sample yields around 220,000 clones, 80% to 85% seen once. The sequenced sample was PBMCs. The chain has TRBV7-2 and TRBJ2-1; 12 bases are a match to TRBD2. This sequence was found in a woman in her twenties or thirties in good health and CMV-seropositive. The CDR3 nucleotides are TGTGCCAGCAGCTCAGGACTAGCGGGGAACAATGAGCAGTTCTTC. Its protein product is CASSSGLAGNNEQFF.